This passage covers 14 T cell receptor beta chains from one sample sequenced in a study of cytomegalovirus exposure and HLA in healthy donors. The PCR made use of 60 Vbeta and 13 Jbeta primers. Profiling relied on immunoSEQ multiplex PCR, and the TCRdb table lists in-frame clones only, not all of them. The sample shows approximately 120,000 clones, 76% of them seen only once. Sequencing was performed on PBMCs. Source of these receptors: a woman in her thirties or forties in good health and CMV-seropositive.

The chain links TRBV14 to TRBJ2-1; the D gene is possibly TRBD2 (6 bases). The CDR3 runs 14 residues. Germline CDR1 SGHDN, CDR2 FVKESK. Trimming left V 1 base short and J 12 bases short, with 16 bases between. In DNA form, the CDR3 reads TGTGCCAGCAGCCAAGTGGGATCCGCCGGGAGGCAGTTCTTC. Translated: CASSQVGSAGRQFF.

This chain connects TRBV13 to TRBJ2-3, with 8 bases aligning to TRBD2. V lost 0 bases and J lost 0; bases outside the gene matches: 17. The CDR3 runs to 21 residues. Germline CDR1 is PRHDT and CDR2 is FYEKMQ (reference sequence). CDR3 protein: CASSLGREGRGASSSTDTQYF. The CDR3 DNA sequence: TGTGCCAGCAGCTTAGGCCGGGAGGGGCGGGGGGCTTCTTCTAGCACAGATACGCAGTATTTT.

This chain connects TRBV6-6 to TRBJ2-7; 7 bases map to TRBD1. J lost 1 base, V lost 7 bases, and 7 bases had no gene match. CDR3 length: 14 amino acids. CDR1 and CDR2 from the germline V gene are MNHNY and SVGAGI (reference sequence). The CDR3 nucleotides are TGTGCCAGCATGGATGGGACAGTATCCTACGAGCAGTACTTC. Translating gives CASMDGTVSYEQYF.

The rearrangement joins TRBV2 to TRBJ2-3; D remains ambiguous. The V gene's germline CDR1 is SNHLY and CDR2 FYNNEI. The ends were cut back, 4 bases at V and 0 bases at J, with 8 bases in the middle. CDR3 length equals 14 residues. The CDR3 DNA sequence: TGTGCCAGCAGTGGGAGTACTAGCACAGATACGCAGTATTTT. Residues: CASSGSTSTDTQYF.

CDR3 protein: CASSYKGNQPQHF. In DNA form, the CDR3 reads TGTGCCAGCAGTTACAAGGGGAATCAGCCCCAGCATTTT. The chain has TRBV6-5 and TRBJ1-5, with a tentative D call TRBD1 (5 bases). Germline V lookup: CDR1 MNHEY, CDR2 SVGAGI. Between the trimmed V and J ends, which lost 2 bases and 4 bases, there was a span of 6 bases. This CDR3 comprises 13 residues.

This chain joins TRBV7-9 and TRBJ2-3; D unclear. Germline V gives CDR1 SEHNR, CDR2 FQNEAQ (reference sequence). The CDR3 loop spans 15 amino acids. Trimming removed 4 bases from V and 1 base from J, with 12 bases in between. CDR3 sequence (DNA): TGTGCCAGCAGCTCACAGCTTTGGGGCACAGATACGCAGTATTTT. Translation gives CASSSQLWGTDTQYF. The complete variable domain, with remaining parts taken from reference TRBV7-9 and TRBJ2-3, reads DTGVSQNPRHKITKRGQNVTFRCDPISEHNRLYWYRQTLGQGPEFLTYFQNEAQLEKSRLLSDRFSAERPKGSFSTLEIQRTEQGDSAMYLCASSSQLWGTDTQYFGPGTRLTVL.

Points on this clone: Other nucleotide sequences in the sample specify the same CDR3. V gene TRBV6-5 combines with J gene TRBJ1-4; D is possibly TRBD1 (5 bases). This CDR3 contains 14 residues. The germline gives CDR1 MNHEY, CDR2 SVGAGI. The ends were cut back, 5 bases at V and 2 bases at J, with 9 bases in the middle. The CDR3 protein is CASSQTATNEKLFF. Written as DNA, the CDR3 is TGTGCCAGCAGTCAGACAGCGACTAATGAAAAACTGTTTTTT.

The rearrangement joins TRBV28 to TRBJ1-6, with a tentative D call TRBD1 (6 bases). CDR1 and CDR2 from the germline V gene are MDHEN and SYDVKM. V was clipped by 5 bases and J by 9 bases, with 14 bases between them. The CDR3 is made up of 14 amino acids. CDR3: CASSLPGQLSPLHF. The CDR3 region has the DNA TGTGCCAGCAGTCTGCCGGGACAACTTTCACCCCTCCACTTT. Together with reference TRBV28 and TRBJ1-6, the CDR3 gives the full variable domain: DVKVTQSSRYLVKRTGEKVFLECVQDMDHENMFWYRQDPGLGLRLIYFSYDVKMKEKGDIPEGYSVSREKKERFSLILESASTNQTSMYLCASSLPGQLSPLHFGNGTRLTVT.

The chain employs TRBV6-5 and TRBJ1-2; a weak D match, TRBD1 (5 bases). The CDR3 is 13 amino acids. V lost 6 bases, J lost 3 bases, and 11 bases lay in between. The germline V gene encodes CDR1 MNHEY and CDR2 SVGAGI. CDR3 residues: CASSRGTDYGYTF. CDR3 DNA: TGTGCCAGCAGCCGGGGGACGGACTATGGCTACACCTTC.

The chain recombines TRBV7-8 with TRBJ2-7, with TRBD1 identical over 7 bases. The CDR3 consists of 16 residues. Germline assignment: CDR1 SGHVS and CDR2 FQNEAQ. The ends lost 1 base at V and 2 bases at J; junction bases unmatched: 8. CDR3 protein: CASSLEDPGQPYEQYF. CDR3 sequence (DNA): TGTGCCAGCAGCTTAGAGGACCCGGGACAGCCCTACGAGCAGTACTTC.

The chain couples TRBV27 to TRBJ1-1; D call uncertain. Trimming removed 5 bases at V and 3 bases at J, with 19 bases between. The CDR3 consists of 16 residues. Germline V gene lookup returns CDR1 MNHEY and CDR2 SMNVEV (reference sequence). The CDR3 sequence: CASSLRPPGDYTEAFF. For the CDR3, the DNA is TGTGCCAGCAGTCTACGACCCCCGGGAGACTACACTGAAGCTTTCTTT.

V gene TRBV30 combines with J gene TRBJ1-3; D gene ambiguous. The CDR3 has 13 amino acids. Germline assignment: CDR1 GTSNPN and CDR2 SVGIG (reference sequence). V was clipped by 4 bases and J by 0 bases, with 7 bases between them. The DNA of the CDR3 is TGTGCCTGGATGGCCCGCTCTGGAAACACCATATATTTT. This translates into CAWMARSGNTIYF.

V gene TRBV29-1 combines with J gene TRBJ2-1, with D maybe TRBD1 (6 bases). V shed 0 bases and J shed 0 bases, with 9 bases lying between them. CDR1 and CDR2 (germline): SQVTM, ANQGSEA. CDR3 length: 15 residues. CDR3 coding DNA: TGCAGCGTTGAAGATATCAGGGGCTCCTACAATGAGCAGTTCTTC. This encodes CSVEDIRGSYNEQFF.

This clone was detected many times. The CDR3 spells CASSSSGSDEQYF. CDR3 DNA sequence: TGTGCCAGCAGCTCTTCCGGGAGCGACGAGCAGTACTTC. The chain joins TRBV7-7 to TRBJ2-7, with a tentative D call TRBD2 (6 bases). V dropped 4 bases and J dropped 5 bases, with 12 bases sitting between them. Germline CDR1 reads SSHAT; CDR2 reads FNYEAQ (reference sequence). The CDR3 spans 13 residues. The full variable domain, its missing parts supplied by reference TRBV7-7 and TRBJ2-7, is GAGVSQSPRYKVTKRGQDVTLRCDPISSHATLYWYQQALGQGPEFLTYFNYEAQPDKSGLPSDRFSAERPEGSISTLTIQRTEQRDSAMYRCASSSSGSDEQYFGPGTRLTVT.